Given below is one TCR beta chain in context. Its antigen is not known. The germline gene is not matched at one end of the junction; a read error may be the cause. This sample was taken from a study of post-analysis software for immune sequencing data. About the study: As for disease course, relapsing-remitting, secondary progressive and progressive-relapsing multiple sclerosis were all included.

Germline lookup yields CDR1 MNHEY and CDR2 SVGAGI. This CDR3 has 11 residues. Findings and caveats of the study: Five or six TRBV segments, TRBV5-6, TRBV5-1 and TRBV20-1 among them, were found more frequent in patients than controls.

Libraries were made from TCR beta cDNA, and they carried unique molecular identifiers. TCRdb processed the PCR reads anew with MiXCR; each CDR3 protein has one entry. The sample consists of over 250,000 distinct CDR3 sequences, just over 35% of them appearing once. The source of this sequence is a girl between 5 and 17 years old with multiple sclerosis. Input material: blood. The chain couples TRBV6-5 to TRBJ1-2, with a possible D match to TRBD1 (5 bases). This CDR3 reads CASRDGRGYTF. The CDR3 DNA reads TGCGCCAGCAGGGACGGGCGCGGCTACACCTTC.